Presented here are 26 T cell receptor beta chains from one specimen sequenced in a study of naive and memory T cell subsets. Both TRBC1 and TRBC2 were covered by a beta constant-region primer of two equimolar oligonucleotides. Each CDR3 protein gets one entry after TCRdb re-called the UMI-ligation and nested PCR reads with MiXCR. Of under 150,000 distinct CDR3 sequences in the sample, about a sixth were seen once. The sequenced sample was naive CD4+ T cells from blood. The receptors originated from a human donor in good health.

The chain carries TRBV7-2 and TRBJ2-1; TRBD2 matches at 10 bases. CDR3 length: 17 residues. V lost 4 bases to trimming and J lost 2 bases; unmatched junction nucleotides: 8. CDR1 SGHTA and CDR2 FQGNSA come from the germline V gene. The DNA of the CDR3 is TGTGCCAGCAGCTCCCCGGCCAGCGGGAGGGCCTACAATGAGCAGTTCTTC. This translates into CASSSPASGRAYNEQFF.

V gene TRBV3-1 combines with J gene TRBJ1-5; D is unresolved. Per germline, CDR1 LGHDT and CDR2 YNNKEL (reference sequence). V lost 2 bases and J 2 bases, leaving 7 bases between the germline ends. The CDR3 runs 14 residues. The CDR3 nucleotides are TGTGCCAGCAGCCAACAGGTAGGCAATCAGCCCCAGCATTTT. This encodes CASSQQVGNQPQHF.

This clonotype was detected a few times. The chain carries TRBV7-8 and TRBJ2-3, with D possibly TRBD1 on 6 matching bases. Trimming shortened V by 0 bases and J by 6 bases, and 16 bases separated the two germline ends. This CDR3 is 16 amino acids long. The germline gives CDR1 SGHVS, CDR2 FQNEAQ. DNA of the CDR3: TGTGCCAGCAGCTTAGCGTTGTTGGGGGCTGGTGATACGCAGTATTTT. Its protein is CASSLALLGAGDTQYF.

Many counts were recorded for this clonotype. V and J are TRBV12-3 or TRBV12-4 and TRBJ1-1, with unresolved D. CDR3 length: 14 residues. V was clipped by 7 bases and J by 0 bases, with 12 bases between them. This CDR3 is CASTPRSMNTEAFF. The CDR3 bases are TGTGCCAGCACGCCCCGCAGCATGAACACTGAAGCTTTCTTT.

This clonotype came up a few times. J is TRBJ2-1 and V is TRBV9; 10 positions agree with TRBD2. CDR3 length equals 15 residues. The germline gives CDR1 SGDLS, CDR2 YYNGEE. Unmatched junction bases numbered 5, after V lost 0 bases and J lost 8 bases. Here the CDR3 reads CASSVVSGRPDEQFF. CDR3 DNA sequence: TGTGCCAGCAGCGTAGTTAGCGGGAGGCCCGATGAGCAGTTCTTC.

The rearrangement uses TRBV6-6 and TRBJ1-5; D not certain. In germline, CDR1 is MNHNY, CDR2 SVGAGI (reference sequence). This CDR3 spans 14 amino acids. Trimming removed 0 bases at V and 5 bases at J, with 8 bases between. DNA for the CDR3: TGTGCCAGCAGTTACTCGGCGCTTGATCAGCCCCAGCATTTT. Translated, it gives CASSYSALDQPQHF.

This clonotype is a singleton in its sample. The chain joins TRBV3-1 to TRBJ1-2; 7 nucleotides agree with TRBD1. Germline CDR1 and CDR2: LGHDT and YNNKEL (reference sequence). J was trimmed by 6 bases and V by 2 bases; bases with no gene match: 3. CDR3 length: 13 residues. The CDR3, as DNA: TGTGCCAGCAGCCAATATCAGGGGGATGGCTACACCTTC. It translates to CASSQYQGDGYTF.

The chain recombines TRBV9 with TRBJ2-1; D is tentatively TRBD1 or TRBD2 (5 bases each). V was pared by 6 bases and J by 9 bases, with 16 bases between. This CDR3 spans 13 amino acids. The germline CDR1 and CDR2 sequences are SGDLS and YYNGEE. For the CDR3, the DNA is TGTGCCAGCAACTATCTGGGGGACGGTGAGCAGTTCTTC. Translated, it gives CASNYLGDGEQFF.

The CDR3 DNA is TGTGCCAGCAGTTCCGCGTTAACCGCCTACAATGAGCAGTTCTTC. This codes for CASSSALTAYNEQFF. J is TRBJ2-1 and V is TRBV27, with D uncertain. V was cut by 4 bases and J by 2 bases, with 12 bases left in between. Germline V CDR1 and CDR2: MNHEY, SMNVEV (reference sequence). This CDR3 has 15 amino acids.

CDR3 bases: TGTGCCAGCAGCCAAGATCAAAGACTAGCGGGCCACGAGCAGTACTTC. Translation gives CASSQDQRLAGHEQYF. The chain carries TRBV14 and TRBJ2-7; 10 nucleotides align to TRBD2. The CDR3 totals 16 residues. The V segment lost 0 bases and the J segment 5 bases; nucleotides outside the gene matches: 7. Germline V CDR1 and CDR2: SGHDN, FVKESK.

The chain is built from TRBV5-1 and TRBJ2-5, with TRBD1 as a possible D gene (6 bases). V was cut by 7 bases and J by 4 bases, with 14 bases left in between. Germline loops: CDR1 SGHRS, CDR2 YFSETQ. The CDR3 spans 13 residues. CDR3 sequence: CASGGAGAETQYF. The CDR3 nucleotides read TGCGCCAGCGGTGGCGCAGGGGCAGAGACCCAGTACTTC.

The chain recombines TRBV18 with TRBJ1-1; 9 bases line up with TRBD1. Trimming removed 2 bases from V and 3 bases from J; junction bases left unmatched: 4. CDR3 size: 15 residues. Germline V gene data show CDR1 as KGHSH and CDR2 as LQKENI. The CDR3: CASSPIQGADTEAFF. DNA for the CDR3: TGTGCCAGCTCACCAATACAGGGGGCCGACACTGAAGCTTTCTTT.

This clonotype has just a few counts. The CDR3 region has the DNA TGCGCCAGCAGCTTGCGGCTAGCGGGTCTCGGAGAGCAGTTCTTC. Its protein product is CASSLRLAGLGEQFF. The V call is TRBV5-1, the J call TRBJ2-1, with TRBD2 matching over 8 bases. CDR1 and CDR2 (germline): SGHRS, YFSETQ. V shed 1 base and J 10 bases; nucleotides not matched to a gene: 10. The CDR3 runs to 15 residues.

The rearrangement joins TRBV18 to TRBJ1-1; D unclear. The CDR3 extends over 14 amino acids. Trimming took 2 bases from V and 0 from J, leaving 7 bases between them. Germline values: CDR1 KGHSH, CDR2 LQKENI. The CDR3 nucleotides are TGTGCCAGCTCACCAGGAGGAATGAACACTGAAGCTTTCTTT. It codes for CASSPGGMNTEAFF. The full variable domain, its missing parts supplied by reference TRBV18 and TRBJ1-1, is NAGVMQNPRHLVRRRGQEARLRCSPMKGHSHVYWYRQLPEEGLKFMVYLQKENIIDESGMPKERFSAEFPKEGPSILRIQQVVRGDSAAYFCASSPGGMNTEAFFGQGTRLTVV.

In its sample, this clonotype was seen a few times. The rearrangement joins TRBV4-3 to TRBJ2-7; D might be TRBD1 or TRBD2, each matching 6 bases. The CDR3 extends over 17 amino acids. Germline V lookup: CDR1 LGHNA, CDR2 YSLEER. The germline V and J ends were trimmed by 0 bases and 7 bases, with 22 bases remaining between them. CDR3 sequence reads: CASSQDNGGTGIQEQYF. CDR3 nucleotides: TGCGCCAGCAGCCAAGATAACGGGGGCACAGGGATTCAAGAGCAGTACTTC.

The CDR3 reads CASGMGQEYSGANVLTF. The CDR3 coding sequence is TGTGCTAGTGGTATGGGACAGGAATACTCTGGGGCCAACGTCCTGACTTTC. The chain uses TRBV12-5 and TRBJ2-6; 8 positions agree with TRBD1. Trimming took 5 bases from V and 0 from J; bases not matched to a gene: 6. CDR1 and CDR2 from the germline V gene are LGHNT and FRNRAP. The CDR3 extends over 17 amino acids.

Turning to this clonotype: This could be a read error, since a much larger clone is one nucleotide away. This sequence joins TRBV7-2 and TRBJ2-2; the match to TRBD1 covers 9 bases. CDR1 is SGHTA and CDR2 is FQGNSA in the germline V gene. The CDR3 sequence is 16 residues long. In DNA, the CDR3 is TGTGCCAGCAGCCACCGTGGGACAGGGAACACCGGGGAGCTGCTTTTT. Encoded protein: CASSHRGTGNTGELLF.

The CDR3 loop is CASSSGASDTQYF. The CDR3 DNA follows: TGCGCCAGCAGCTCAGGGGCCTCAGATACGCAGTATTTT. The gene calls are TRBV5-1 and TRBJ2-3, with a possible D match to TRBD1 (6 bases). V was trimmed by 3 bases and J by 4 bases, leaving 9 bases between them. Per germline, CDR1 SGHRS and CDR2 YFSETQ. CDR3 length: 13 residues. The whole variable domain, filled in from reference TRBV5-1 and TRBJ2-3, reads KAGVTQTPRYLIKTRGQQVTLSCSPISGHRSVSWYQQTPGQGLQFLFEYFSETQRNKGNFPGRFSGRQFSNSRSEMNVSTLELGDSALYLCASSSGASDTQYFGPGTRLTVL.

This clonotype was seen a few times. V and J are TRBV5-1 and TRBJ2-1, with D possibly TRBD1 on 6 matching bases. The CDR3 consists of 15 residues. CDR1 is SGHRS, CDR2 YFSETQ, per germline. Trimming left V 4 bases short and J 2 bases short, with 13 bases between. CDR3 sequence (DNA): TGCGCCAGCAGCACGGACAGAACCACCTACAATGAGCAGTTCTTC. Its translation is CASSTDRTTYNEQFF.

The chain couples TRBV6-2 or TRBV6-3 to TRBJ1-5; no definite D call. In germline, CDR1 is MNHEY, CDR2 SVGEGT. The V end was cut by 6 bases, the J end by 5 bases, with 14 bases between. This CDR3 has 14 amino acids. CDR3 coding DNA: TGTGCCAGCAGCCGGACCGGCTCCTATCAGCCCCAGCATTTT. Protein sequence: CASSRTGSYQPQHF.

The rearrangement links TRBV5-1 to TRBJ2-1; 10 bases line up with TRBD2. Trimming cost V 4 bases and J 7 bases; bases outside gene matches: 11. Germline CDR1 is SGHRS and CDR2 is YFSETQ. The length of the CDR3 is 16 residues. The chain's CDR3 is CASSKGGTSVKNEQFF. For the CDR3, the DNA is TGCGCCAGCAGCAAGGGGGGGACTAGCGTTAAGAATGAGCAGTTCTTC.

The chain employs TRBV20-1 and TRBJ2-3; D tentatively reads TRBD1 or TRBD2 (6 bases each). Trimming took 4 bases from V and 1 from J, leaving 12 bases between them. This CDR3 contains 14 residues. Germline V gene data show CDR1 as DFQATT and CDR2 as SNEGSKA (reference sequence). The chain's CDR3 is CSAIRGVGTDTQYF. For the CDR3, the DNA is TGCAGTGCTATTAGGGGGGTGGGCACAGATACGCAGTATTTT.

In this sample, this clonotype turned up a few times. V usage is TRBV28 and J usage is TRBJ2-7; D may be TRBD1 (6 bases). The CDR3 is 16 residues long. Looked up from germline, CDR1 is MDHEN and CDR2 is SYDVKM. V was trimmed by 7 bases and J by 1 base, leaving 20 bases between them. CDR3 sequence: CASKTPYNRVSYEQYF. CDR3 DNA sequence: TGTGCCAGCAAAACACCATATAACAGGGTATCCTACGAGCAGTACTTC.

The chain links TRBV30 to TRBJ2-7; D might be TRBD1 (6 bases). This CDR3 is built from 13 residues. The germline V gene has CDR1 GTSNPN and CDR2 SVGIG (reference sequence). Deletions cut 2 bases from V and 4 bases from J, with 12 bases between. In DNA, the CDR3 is TGTGCCTGGAGTAGCCAGGGGTCTTACGAGCAGTACTTC. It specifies CAWSSQGSYEQYF.

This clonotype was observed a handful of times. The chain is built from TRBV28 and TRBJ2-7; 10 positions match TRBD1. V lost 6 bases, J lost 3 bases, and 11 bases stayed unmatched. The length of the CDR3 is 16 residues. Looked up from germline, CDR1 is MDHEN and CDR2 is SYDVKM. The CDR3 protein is CASSPTGGDRNYEQYF. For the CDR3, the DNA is TGTGCCAGCAGCCCGACAGGGGGCGATAGGAACTACGAGCAGTACTTC.

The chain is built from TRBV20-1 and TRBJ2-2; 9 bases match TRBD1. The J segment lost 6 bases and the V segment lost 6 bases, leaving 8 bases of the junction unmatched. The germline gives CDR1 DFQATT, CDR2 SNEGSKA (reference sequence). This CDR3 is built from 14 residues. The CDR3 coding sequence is TGCAGTGCCCCGGGACAGGGATTCCCCGGGGAGCTGTTTTTT. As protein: CSAPGQGFPGELFF.